A single sample gave rise to the 20 T cell receptor beta chains below, sequenced in a study of regulatory T cells in long-lasting Graves disease (dated by TCRdb to the early 2020s). Libraries were prepared through multiplex PCR. Sequencing used an Illumina HiSeq 4000. TCR beta libraries were built with iRepertoire HTBI primers and Arm-PCR amplification of CDR3 regions. Through fastp at Q25 and MiXCR, TCRdb rebuilt clones from the public reads, retaining in-frame beta chains. Rows with a matching CDR3 protein are joined into one entry that keeps the most common DNA and genes. The sample has 300,000 to 400,000 distinct CDR3 sequences on record, 18% of them singletons. Jointly, the top ten make up about two fifths of the sample. Explained via the paper, the time point label denotes: newly diagnosed GD, antithyroid drugs for less than 3 months. RNA was extracted from PBMCs in TRIzol for both TCR sequencing and RNA sequencing.

Specimen: peripheral blood mononuclear cells (PBMCs), collected at new diagnosis, from a patient treated with antithyroid drugs. The receptors here all came from a female donor with Graves disease.

This clonotype came up many times. The J gene is TRBJ1-1, the V gene TRBV7-3; tentatively, D is TRBD1 (6 bases). CDR3 length equals 13 residues. Trimming took 4 bases from V and 3 from J, leaving 9 bases between them. From germline, CDR1 is SGHTA and CDR2 FQGTGA. The CDR3 loop reads CASSSGQYTEAFF. The CDR3 DNA sequence: TGTGCCAGCAGCTCGGGACAATACACTGAAGCTTTCTTT.

This clonotype was observed a handful of times. The chain links TRBV7-6 to TRBJ2-3; weak D call: TRBD2 (6 bases). In germline, CDR1 is SGHVS, CDR2 FNYEAQ. The V and J ends lost 6 bases and 7 bases respectively, with 20 bases between them. The CDR3 is 15 residues long. DNA of the CDR3: TGTGCCAGCAGTCGGCGACCAGGCCGGGAGTATACGCAGTATTTT. Amino acids: CASSRRPGREYTQYF. Using reference TRBV7-6 and TRBJ2-3 for the parts outside the CDR3, the full variable domain is GAGVSQSPRYKVTKRGQDVALRCDPISGHVSLYWYRQALGQGPEFLTYFNYEAQQDKSGLPNDRFSAERPEGSISTLTIQRTEQRDSAMYRCASSRRPGREYTQYFGPGTRLTVL.

Ten or more counts support this clonotype. This chain uses TRBV5-8 with TRBJ2-2, with a weak D call TRBD2 (7 bases). V shed 0 bases and J shed 1 base, with 13 bases lying between them. The CDR3 has 17 residues. CDR1 is SGHTS, CDR2 YDEGEE, per germline. DNA of the CDR3: TGTGCCAGCAGCTTGGCCTGGGGGGGCCTGAACACCGGGGAGCTGTTTTTT. Amino acid sequence: CASSLAWGGLNTGELFF.

Ten or more counts support this clonotype. This rearrangement joins TRBV24-1 to TRBJ2-5; D could derive from TRBD1 or TRBD2 (6 bases each). The CDR3 sequence is 17 residues long. Trimming took 0 bases from V and 2 from J, leaving 15 bases between them. CDR1 and CDR2 (germline): KGHDR, SFDVKD. CDR3 protein: CATSDLRRGTAQETQYF. DNA for the CDR3: TGTGCCACCAGTGATTTGCGAAGGGGGACTGCTCAAGAGACCCAGTACTTC.

Note on this clonotype: As the CDR3 is not closed by the conserved phenylalanine or tryptophan, this likely results from a read error. The rearrangement uses TRBV7-7 and TRBJ2-3; weak D call: TRBD2 (5 bases). CDR1 SSHAT and CDR2 FNYEAQ come from the germline V gene (reference sequence). The CDR3 sequence is 15 residues long. DNA for the CDR3: TGTGCTAGCAGCTTCTCAGCGGACCGCACAGATACGCAGTATTAT. Translating it yields CASSFSADRTDTQYY.

Many counts were recorded for this clonotype. This sequence joins TRBV27 and TRBJ1-4, with unresolved D. Trimming stripped 7 bases from V and 8 bases from J, with 8 bases between. CDR1 MNHEY and CDR2 SMNVEV come from the germline V gene (reference sequence). This CDR3 is 11 amino acids long. The CDR3 reads CASILREKLFF. The CDR3 DNA reads TGTGCCAGCATTCTGAGGGAAAAACTGTTTTTT.

In this sample, this clonotype turned up many times. This chain joins TRBV6-1 and TRBJ1-6; D remains unclear. The CDR3 runs to 13 residues. The V gene lost 5 bases and the J gene lost 9 bases, with 11 bases spanning the gap. CDR1 is MNHNS, CDR2 SASEGT, per germline. This chain's CDR3 is CASSQGPGSPLHF. CDR3 coding DNA: TGTGCCAGCAGTCAAGGACCCGGTTCACCCCTCCACTTT.

The chain uses TRBV28 and TRBJ2-7, with 13 bases lining up with TRBD2. The ends lost 6 bases at V and 6 bases at J; junction bases unmatched: 11. Per germline, CDR1 MDHEN and CDR2 SYDVKM. CDR3 length equals 16 residues. The CDR3 loop is CASSQSGLAGDGEQYF. CDR3 nucleotide sequence: TGTGCCAGCAGCCAATCCGGACTAGCGGGAGATGGCGAGCAGTACTTC.

This clonotype came up many times. V is TRBV25-1 and J is TRBJ2-2; 13 bases are shared with TRBD2. Germline lookup yields CDR1 MGHDK and CDR2 SYGVNS. V dropped 2 bases and J dropped 4; count of bases not matched to a gene: 13. The CDR3 runs 20 residues. This chain's CDR3 is CASSERETSGRSLGTGELFF. In DNA form, the CDR3 reads TGTGCCAGCAGTGAAAGGGAGACTAGCGGGAGGAGTTTGGGCACCGGGGAGCTGTTTTTT.

This clonotype was observed at least ten times. The chain is built from TRBV27 and TRBJ1-3; D not certain. The V and J ends lost 3 bases and 2 bases respectively, with 8 bases between them. The germline V gene has CDR1 MNHEY and CDR2 SMNVEV (reference sequence). The CDR3 has 14 residues. The CDR3 coding sequence is TGTGCCAGCAGTTTTGGAGAACCTGGAAACACCATATATTTT. It encodes CASSFGEPGNTIYF.

This clonotype was found many times. The chain recombines TRBV3-1 with TRBJ1-2; D remains ambiguous. The CDR3 runs to 14 residues. Germline V lookup: CDR1 LGHDT, CDR2 YNNKEL (reference sequence). Trimming took off 4 bases at V and 4 bases at J, with 13 bases between the two ends. The CDR3 bases are TGTGCCAGCAGCCCCTTAGGAGGGATCTATGGCTACACCTTC. Translation: CASSPLGGIYGYTF.

This clonotype was picked up many times. CDR3 sequence reads: CASSLEYGNQPQHF. Written as DNA, the CDR3 is TGTGCCAGCAGTTTAGAGTATGGCAATCAGCCCCAGCATTTT. The chain recombines TRBV12-3 or TRBV12-4 with TRBJ1-5; D not certain. Between the trimmed V and J ends, which lost 1 base and 2 bases, there was a span of 6 bases. This CDR3 spans 14 amino acids.

This clonotype was picked up many times. The chain links TRBV24-1 to TRBJ2-2; TRBD2 aligns across 12 bases. Germline assignment: CDR1 KGHDR and CDR2 SFDVKD. Germline trimming cut 3 bases from V and 5 bases from J; bases unmatched to any gene: 6. The CDR3 is 17 residues long. In DNA, the CDR3 is TGTGCCACCAGTGATCCTAGCGGGAGGGCAGGAACCGGGGAGCTGTTTTTT. It is translated as CATSDPSGRAGTGELFF.

There are many counts of this clonotype. The V and J genes are TRBV27 and TRBJ2-7; tentatively, D is TRBD2 (5 bases). With 5 bases removed from V and 2 bases from J, the gap between germline ends came to 19 bases. CDR1 and CDR2 from the germline V gene are MNHEY and SMNVEV (reference sequence). This CDR3 is built from 16 residues. The CDR3 bases are TGTGCCAGCAGTCTTCTTAGCGCGGGTTCCCCCTACGAGCAGTACTTC. Protein sequence: CASSLLSAGSPYEQYF.

This clonotype appeared a few times. The chain couples TRBV19 to TRBJ2-5; 8 nucleotides line up with TRBD2. The DNA end lines up better with TRBJ2-1; the J call may be wrong. In germline, CDR1 is LNHDA, CDR2 SQIVND (reference sequence). This CDR3 spans 15 amino acids. Here the CDR3 reads CASSIRGLEANEQFF. CDR3 nucleotide sequence: TGTGCCAGTAGTATACGGGGACTAGAGGCGAATGAGCAGTTCTTC.

This clonotype was observed at least ten times. This chain joins TRBV28 and TRBJ2-6; D gene uncertain. Germline loops: CDR1 MDHEN, CDR2 SYDVKM. This CDR3 has 18 amino acids. Trimming took off 0 bases at V and 0 bases at J, with 12 bases between the two ends. CDR3 in amino acids: CASSLWSGATSGANVLTF. The CDR3 DNA sequence: TGTGCCAGCAGTTTATGGTCAGGCGCAACCTCTGGGGCCAACGTCCTGACTTTC.

Regarding this clonotype: Mismatch with germline at one junction end may stem from a read error. V is TRBV4-1 and J is TRBJ1-5; D call uncertain. Per the germline V gene, CDR1 is MGHRA and CDR2 is YSYEKL. The CDR3 extends over 15 amino acids. The CDR3 nucleotides are TGCGCCAGCAGCCAAGCTCCGACGGGGTATCAGTCCCAGCATTTT. It is translated as CASSQAPTGYQSQHF.

This clonotype appeared once. J is TRBJ1-5 and V is TRBV4-2; the D is unclear. Germline V lookup: CDR1 LGHNA, CDR2 YNFKEQ. V shed 0 bases and J shed 3 bases, with 9 bases lying between them. The CDR3 loop spans 15 amino acids. Written as DNA, the CDR3 is TGTGCCAGCAGCCAAGACGGTCAGTACAATCAGCCCCAGCATTTT. Protein sequence: CASSQDGQYNQPQHF.

At least ten counts were recorded for this clonotype. The chain combines TRBV6-5 with TRBJ1-4; possibly TRBD1 for D (5 bases). Per germline, CDR1 MNHEY and CDR2 SVGAGI. This CDR3 has 15 amino acids. Trimming pared 3 bases from V and 5 bases from J, leaving 13 bases between. The CDR3 DNA reads as TGTGCCAGCAGTTATGGGACGGAAAAAAATGAAAAACTGTTTTTT. It is translated as CASSYGTEKNEKLFF.

This clonotype has at least ten counts. The rearrangement uses TRBV2 and TRBJ2-7; D remains ambiguous. The CDR3 contains 13 residues. Germline lookup yields CDR1 SNHLY and CDR2 FYNNEI. The V end was cut by 7 bases, the J end by 4 bases, with 14 bases between. The CDR3: CASKLGSPYEQYF. CDR3 DNA: TGTGCCAGCAAACTTGGATCGCCATACGAGCAGTACTTC.